Following are 23 T cell receptor beta chains from one sample sequenced in a study of T cell repertoires in cytomegalovirus infection. TCRdb processed the reads anew with MiXCR; each CDR3 protein has one entry. The profile shows about 830,000 distinct CDR3 sequences, 32% of them singletons. Antigens of these TCRs are unknown. The sample was cultured CD8+ T cells from PBMCs, taken from culture after CMV antigen stimulation. These receptors all stem from a human donor in good health (CMV status not recorded). Some clones in this sample may be carry-over from other donors' samples.

This clonotype was counted many times. The chain recombines TRBV7-2 with TRBJ1-1; D not certain. Germline CDR1 reads SGHTA; CDR2 reads FQGNSA. The CDR3 has 16 amino acids. V was trimmed by 2 bases and J by 1 base, leaving 14 bases between them. In DNA form, the CDR3 reads TGTGCCAGCAGCTTATTGGGGAAGCCAAAGAACACTGAAGCTTTCTTT. It is translated as CASSLLGKPKNTEAFF.

This sequence joins TRBV7-6 and TRBJ1-2; tentatively, D is TRBD1 (5 bases). Germline CDR1 SGHVS, CDR2 FNYEAQ. V lost 7 bases and J 6 bases, leaving 21 bases between the germline ends. The CDR3 spans 15 residues. The CDR3 region is CASTNPGGGVDGYTF. The DNA of the CDR3 is TGTGCCAGCACCAACCCGGGGGGGGGAGTCGATGGCTACACCTTC.

This clonotype has only a few counts. The chain links TRBV6-1 to TRBJ2-5, with D possibly being TRBD1 or TRBD2 (5 bases each). Trimming removed 3 bases from V and 3 bases from J, with 11 bases in between. Germline V gives CDR1 MNHNS, CDR2 SASEGT. The CDR3 has 14 residues. The CDR3 here is CASSDWDGEETQYF. The CDR3 nucleotides read TGTGCCAGCAGTGACTGGGACGGAGAAGAGACCCAGTACTTC.

This clonotype was found many times. J is TRBJ2-2 and V is TRBV6-5; the match to TRBD2 covers 12 bases. J lost 6 bases, V lost 3 bases, and 8 bases had no gene match. Germline-derived CDR1 and CDR2 are MNHEY and SVGAGI. This CDR3 has 17 residues. This CDR3 reads CASSYSSGGAKAGELFF. DNA of the CDR3: TGTGCCAGCAGTTATTCTAGCGGGGGGGCAAAGGCCGGGGAGCTGTTTTTT.

In its sample, this clonotype was seen a few times. This chain links TRBV12-3 or TRBV12-4 with TRBJ2-7; 10 bases are a match to TRBD1. V was pared by 5 bases and J by 6 bases, with 25 bases of the junction left unmatched. The CDR3 contains 20 residues. CDR3 nucleotide sequence: TGTGCCAGCAGTGGGGCTTACCGGGACAGGGGATTTGAATTCGGTGTCGAGCAGTACGTC. Residues: CASSGAYRDRGFEFGVEQYV.

This clonotype was counted only a few times. This chain joins TRBV6-1 and TRBJ2-1; unclear D gene. Trimming pared 5 bases from V and 10 bases from J, leaving 9 bases between. CDR1 is MNHNS and CDR2 is SASEGT in the germline V gene. The CDR3 consists of 11 residues. The CDR3: CASSPYLEQFF. CDR3 nucleotides: TGTGCCAGCAGTCCCTACCTCGAGCAGTTCTTC.

In regard to this clonotype: A junction end diverges from the germline sequence, so it may reflect a read error. This sequence joins TRBV7-6 and TRBJ1-2, with D possibly matching TRBD1 (6 bases). This CDR3 comprises 17 residues. Germline CDR1 SGHVS, CDR2 FNYEAQ. Written as DNA, the CDR3 is TGTGCCAACAGCTTCCGAGATCCTTGGACAGTTTTTTATGGCTACACCTTC. This encodes CANSFRDPWTVFYGYTF.

The chain recombines TRBV28 with TRBJ1-5; maybe TRBD1 (5 bases). From germline, CDR1 is MDHEN and CDR2 SYDVKM. The CDR3 consists of 16 residues. Trimming removed 3 bases from V and 1 base from J, with 13 bases in between. CDR3: CASSLIRGGSNQPQHF. Written as DNA, the CDR3 is TGTGCCAGCAGTTTGATTCGGGGGGGGAGCAATCAGCCCCAGCATTTT.

About this clonotype itself: This could be a read error, since a much larger clone is one nucleotide away. V gene TRBV7-6 combines with J gene TRBJ1-1; no reliable D call. In germline, CDR1 is SGHVS, CDR2 FNYEAQ. This CDR3 is built from 14 residues. V was trimmed by 6 bases and J by 3 bases, leaving 14 bases between them. CDR3 in DNA: TGTGCCAGCAGATCTGAAAACGGGTACACTGAAGCTTTCTTT. Amino acids: CASRSENGYTEAFF.

This clonotype appeared many times. The rearrangement joins TRBV2 to TRBJ1-5; D is ambiguous. Between the trimmed V and J ends, which lost 3 bases and 0 bases, there was a span of 6 bases. The CDR3 consists of 14 residues. CDR1 and CDR2 from the germline V gene are SNHLY and FYNNEI. CDR3 sequence (DNA): TGTGCCAGCAGTGATTCAGATAGCAATCAGCCCCAGCATTTT. Translated, it gives CASSDSDSNQPQHF.

This clonotype was picked up a small number of times. The chain combines TRBV9 with TRBJ1-1; D remains ambiguous. CDR3 length: 10 amino acids. V was clipped by 7 bases and J by 9 bases, with 10 bases between them. Germline loops: CDR1 SGDLS, CDR2 YYNGEE. The CDR3 here is CASGPKKAFF. The DNA of the CDR3 is TGTGCCAGCGGTCCAAAAAAAGCTTTCTTT.

This clonotype has a handful of counts. The rearrangement joins TRBV7-6 to TRBJ2-2; no firm D call. The CDR3 runs 13 residues. V was pared by 4 bases and J by 6 bases, with 9 bases between. Germline lookup yields CDR1 SGHVS and CDR2 FNYEAQ. CDR3 loop: CASSSSMAGELFF. Here the CDR3 DNA reads TGTGCCAGCAGCTCCTCCATGGCCGGGGAGCTGTTTTTT. Complete variable domain (other parts from reference TRBV7-6 and TRBJ2-2): GAGVSQSPRYKVTKRGQDVALRCDPISGHVSLYWYRQALGQGPEFLTYFNYEAQQDKSGLPNDRFSAERPEGSISTLTIQRTEQRDSAMYRCASSSSMAGELFFGEGSRLTVL.

This chain links TRBV12-5 with TRBJ2-5; D unresolved. Trimming removed 0 bases at V and 3 bases at J, with 11 bases between. This CDR3 spans 15 amino acids. From germline, CDR1 is LGHNT and CDR2 FRNRAP. The CDR3 sequence: CASGLVWTVEETQYF. The CDR3 DNA reads TGTGCTAGTGGTTTGGTTTGGACGGTGGAAGAGACCCAGTACTTC.

This clonotype was counted only a few times. The chain links TRBV27 to TRBJ2-2, with D unclear. The CDR3 has 11 residues. V was cut by 4 bases and J by 10 bases, with 7 bases left in between. CDR1 MNHEY and CDR2 SMNVEV come from the germline V gene (reference sequence). The CDR3: CASSSSAELFF. CDR3 in DNA: TGTGCCAGCAGTTCGTCGGCGGAGCTGTTTTTT.

CDR3 sequence: CASSLGAGGLQEQFF. The CDR3 DNA reads TGTGCCAGCAGTTTAGGGGCGGGGGGCCTTCAGGAGCAGTTCTTC. The chain is built from TRBV12-3 or TRBV12-4 and TRBJ2-1; 8 bases align to TRBD2. V lost 1 base to trimming and J lost 10 bases; unmatched junction nucleotides: 9. The CDR3 sequence is 15 residues long.

In regard to this clonotype: This CDR3 fails to terminate in the conserved phenylalanine or tryptophan, so it likely reflects a read error. V is TRBV7-9 and J is TRBJ2-7, with 8 bases aligning to TRBD1. The length of the CDR3 is 18 residues. Germline V lookup: CDR1 SEHNR, CDR2 FQNEAQ (reference sequence). Trimming took 3 bases from V and 2 from J; bases not matched to a gene: 15. CDR3 protein: CASSLTDRVSLPPYEQYI. CDR3 nucleotide sequence: TGTGCCAGCAGCTTGACGGACAGGGTTTCCCTCCCTCCCTACGAGCAGTACATC.

The CDR3 reads CASSYSGGDGEAFF. The CDR3 region has the DNA TGTGCCAGCAGTTACTCGGGGGGGGACGGTGAAGCTTTCTTT. This chain joins TRBV6-5 and TRBJ1-1; D possibly corresponds to TRBD1 (5 bases). V was cut by 0 bases and J by 7 bases, with 12 bases left in between. The CDR3 is 14 residues long. Germline V CDR1 and CDR2: MNHEY, SVGAGI.

The chain has TRBV6-5 and TRBJ2-2, with D possibly TRBD1 on 5 matching bases. CDR3 size: 14 residues. CDR1 MNHEY and CDR2 SVGAGI come from the germline V gene. V dropped 2 bases and J dropped 5 bases, with 9 bases sitting between them. The chain's CDR3 is CASSYLGPTGELFF. The CDR3 DNA sequence: TGTGCCAGCAGTTACCTGGGGCCGACCGGGGAGCTGTTTTTT.

The rearrangement links TRBV2 to TRBJ2-7; D perhaps matches TRBD1 (6 bases). Looked up from germline, CDR1 is SNHLY and CDR2 is FYNNEI. This CDR3 region has 15 residues. The V end was cut by 1 base, the J end by 0 bases, with 10 bases between. CDR3 DNA sequence: TGTGCCAGCAGTGAAGACAGGGCGAGCTCCTACGAGCAGTACGTC. It is translated as CASSEDRASSYEQYV.

This chain uses TRBV6-6 with TRBJ1-1, with D possibly TRBD1 on 5 matching bases. Trimming stripped 7 bases from V and 2 bases from J, with 8 bases between. The germline gives CDR1 MNHNY, CDR2 SVGAGI (reference sequence). There are 12 residues in the CDR3. CDR3 sequence: CASNRRNTEAFF. Written as DNA, the CDR3 is TGTGCCAGCAACAGGCGCAACACTGAAGCTTTCTTT.

CDR3 sequence reads: CSARDGSGGKGTGELFF. For the CDR3, the DNA is TGCAGTGCTAGAGACGGGAGCGGGGGGAAGGGCACCGGGGAGCTGTTTTTT. J is TRBJ2-2 and V is TRBV20-1, with 9 bases lining up with TRBD2. V was pared by 0 bases and J by 4 bases, with 9 bases of the junction left unmatched. Germline CDR1 is DFQATT and CDR2 is SNEGSKA (reference sequence). The CDR3 is 17 residues long.

This clonotype was seen only a few times. The chain combines TRBV10-1 with TRBJ2-1, with 9 bases that match TRBD2. This CDR3 spans 15 amino acids. V was clipped by 2 bases and J by 4 bases; unmatched bases: 3. In germline, CDR1 is WNHNN, CDR2 SYGVQD (reference sequence). The CDR3 reads CASSEASGDYNEQFF. CDR3 nucleotide sequence: TGCGCCAGCAGTGAGGCTAGCGGGGATTACAATGAGCAGTTCTTC.

This clonotype appeared many times. One end of the junction does not line up with germline, which may come from a read error. This sequence joins TRBV7-6 and TRBJ2-6; 15 bases fit TRBD2. Germline lookup yields CDR1 SGHVS and CDR2 FNYEAQ. This CDR3 spans 14 amino acids. The CDR3 loop is CASSSPGLAGGLAF. In nucleotides, the CDR3 is TGTGCCAGCAGCTCCCCGGGACTAGCGGGGGGCCTCGCTTTC.